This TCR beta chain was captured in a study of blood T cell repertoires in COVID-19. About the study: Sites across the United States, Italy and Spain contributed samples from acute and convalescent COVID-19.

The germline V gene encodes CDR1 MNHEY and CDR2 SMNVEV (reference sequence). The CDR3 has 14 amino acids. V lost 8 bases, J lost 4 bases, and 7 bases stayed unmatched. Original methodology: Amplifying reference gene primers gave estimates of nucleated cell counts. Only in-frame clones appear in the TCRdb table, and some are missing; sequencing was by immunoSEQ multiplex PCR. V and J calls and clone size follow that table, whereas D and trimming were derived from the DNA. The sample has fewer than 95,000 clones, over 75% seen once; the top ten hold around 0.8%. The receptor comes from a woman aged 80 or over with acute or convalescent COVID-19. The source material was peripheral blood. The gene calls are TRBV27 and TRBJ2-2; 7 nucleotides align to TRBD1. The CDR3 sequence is CASGRDSGTGELFF. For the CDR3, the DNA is TGTGCCAGCGGCCGGGACAGCGGCACCGGGGAGCTGTTTTTT.